This TCR beta chain stems from a study of cytomegalovirus exposure and HLA in healthy donors. Whole-study context: Out of 150 million to 200 million T cells, an earlier analysis found 117 million unique TCR beta sequences in total. When about 400 donors were genotyped, just over 80% of them were found to fall in the Caucasian-associated ancestry cluster.

General study results and limits: In a later analysis, TCR beta V- and J-gene trimming showed a link to a missense DCLRE1C variant. The study had only CMV serostatus as immune exposure information.

Details on this clone: Its cognate antigen is unknown.

Trimming pared 0 bases from V and 4 bases from J, leaving 10 bases between. The CDR3 runs to 15 residues. Germline V gene sequence: CDR1 LNHNV, CDR2 YYDKDF (reference sequence). The PCR employed 60 Vbeta primers together with 13 Jbeta primers. Only in-frame clones appear in the TCRdb table, and some are missing; sequencing was by immunoSEQ multiplex PCR. The sample has approximately 170,000 clones. The chain has TRBV15 and TRBJ2-1; perhaps TRBD1 as D (6 bases). What was sequenced was PBMCs. The sequence derives from a woman aged 18-29 years in good health and CMV-seropositive. The CDR3 nucleotides read TGTGCCACCAGCAGAGACAGGGGAAAATACAATGAGCAGTTCTTC. It translates to CATSRDRGKYNEQFF.